The rows below give T cell receptor beta chains drawn from one sample of a study of blood T cells in healthy people across ages. TCRdb redid the calling of the 5' RACE reads with MiXCR, one entry per CDR3 protein. The sample includes fewer than 800,000 distinct CDR3 sequences, approximately 25% of them seen just once. This same sample was also taken into another study, of T cells of mothers and their children.

The sequencing sample was made of blood. These receptors all stem from a boy aged 10-17 years in good health. Both conserved end residues are part of each CDR3. A D gene is named only where the DNA matches it firmly. Size is stated for part of the rows, as once, few or many counts, or as a class when the clone is expanded.

d_call clone_size j_call v_call cdr3_aa cdr3_nt
NA NA TRBJ2-1 TRBV20-1 CSGRLATYNEQFF TGCAGTGGCAGGCTAGCTACCTACAATGAGCAGTTCTTC
NA NA TRBJ2-3 TRBV12-3/TRBV12-4 CASSWMADTQYF TGTGCCAGCAGTTGGATGGCAGATACGCAGTATTTT
TRBD1 few TRBJ1-1 TRBV7-9 CASSLGTGSIVDTEAFF TGTGCCAGCAGCCTCGGGACAGGGAGTATTGTAGACACTGAAGCTTTCTTT
NA NA TRBJ2-7 TRBV6-1 CASSEWMPGGEQYF TGTGCCAGCAGTGAGTGGATGCCTGGGGGCGAGCAGTACTTC
NA NA TRBJ1-6 TRBV27 CASSLWGGSPLHF TGTGCCAGCAGTTTATGGGGTGGGTCACCCCTCCACTTT
NA few TRBJ2-5 TRBV4-3 CASSQDWGVPGTQYF TGCGCCAGCAGCCAAGATTGGGGGGTACCGGGGACCCAGTACTTC
NA few TRBJ2-1 TRBV11-2 CASSLGVFQGKDNEQFF TGTGCCAGCAGCTTAGGAGTCTTCCAGGGTAAGGACAATGAGCAGTTCTTC
NA NA TRBJ1-4 TRBV7-2 CASSPVSGFNEKLFF TGTGCCAGCAGCCCAGTCTCAGGGTTCAATGAAAAACTGTTTTTT
NA NA TRBJ2-7 TRBV5-1 CASSLEGGASYEQYF TGCGCCAGCAGCTTGGAAGGAGGGGCAAGTTACGAGCAGTACTTC
NA NA TRBJ1-2 TRBV4-1 CASSQGTGYTF TGCGCCAGCAGCCAAGGGACGGGTTACACCTTC
NA few TRBJ1-1 TRBV19 CASTQVLNTEAFF TGTGCCAGTACCCAGGTCCTGAACACTGAAGCTTTCTTT
TRBD2 few TRBJ2-5 TRBV28 CASSPALAGEPETQYF TGTGCCAGCAGCCCTGCACTAGCGGGAGAACCGGAGACCCAGTACTTC
NA NA TRBJ1-5 TRBV7-2 CASSLISDNQPQHF TGTGCCAGCAGCTTAATCAGCGATAATCAGCCCCAGCATTTT
TRBD2 NA TRBJ2-3 TRBV7-9 CASSLGLADSTDTQYF TGTGCCAGTAGCTTAGGACTAGCCGATAGCACAGATACGCAGTATTTT
TRBD2 NA TRBJ2-3 TRBV5-5 CASSLSELAGYTDTQYF TGTGCCAGCAGCTTGTCGGAACTAGCGGGGTATACAGATACGCAGTATTTT
TRBD2 NA TRBJ2-1 TRBV20-1 CSARQATSGDNEQFF TGCAGTGCTAGACAGGCGACTAGCGGGGACAATGAGCAGTTCTTC
NA NA TRBJ2-1 TRBV12-3/TRBV12-4 CASSPPGEQFF TGTGCCAGCAGTCCCCCCGGTGAGCAGTTCTTC
NA NA TRBJ2-5 TRBV10-3 CAISEAGDETQYF TGTGCCATCAGTGAGGCAGGGGACGAGACCCAGTACTTC
NA NA TRBJ2-7 TRBV28 CASRAPGAHEQYF TGTGCCAGCAGAGCTCCGGGGGCGCACGAGCAGTACTTC
TRBD2 few TRBJ2-3 TRBV7-8 CASSHPSGGNTDTQYF TGTGCCAGCAGTCATCCTAGCGGGGGAAACACAGATACGCAGTATTTT
NA NA TRBJ2-7 TRBV6-2/TRBV6-3 CASSYQVQQYF TGTGCCAGCAGTTACCAGGTACAGCAGTACTTC
NA few TRBJ1-6 TRBV12-3/TRBV12-4 CASSLVDNSPLHF TGTGCCAGCAGTTTAGTTGATAATTCACCCCTCCACTTT
TRBD2 NA TRBJ2-1 TRBV5-1 CASTSSGLYNEQFF TGCGCCAGCACCTCTAGCGGGTTGTACAATGAGCAGTTCTTC
TRBD1 NA TRBJ2-1 TRBV12-3/TRBV12-4 CASRPGQGSRQFF TGTGCCAGCAGACCGGGACAGGGGTCAAGGCAGTTCTTC
NA NA TRBJ2-7 TRBV29-1 CSVVRDTGINEQYF TGCAGCGTTGTACGGGATACGGGGATCAACGAGCAGTACTTC
TRBD1 few TRBJ2-3 TRBV10-3 CAIMTGGDSDTQYF TGTGCCATAATGACAGGGGGCGATTCAGATACGCAGTATTTT
TRBD1 NA TRBJ2-1 TRBV7-9 CASSYVQGASYNEQFF TGTGCCAGCAGCTATGTACAGGGGGCCTCCTACAATGAGCAGTTCTTC
NA NA TRBJ2-1 TRBV4-1 CASSQINVFNEQFF TGCGCCAGCAGCCAGATCAACGTTTTCAATGAGCAGTTCTTC
NA NA TRBJ2-5 TRBV20-1 CSATDGVQETQYF TGCAGTGCTACTGACGGAGTCCAAGAGACCCAGTACTTC
TRBD2 NA TRBJ2-7 TRBV2 CASSESGSDLYEQYF TGTGCCAGCAGTGAAAGCGGGAGCGACCTTTACGAGCAGTACTTC
TRBD2 few TRBJ2-1 TRBV27 CASSLGGGSNEQFF TGTGCCAGCAGTTTAGGGGGAGGGTCCAATGAGCAGTTCTTC
NA few TRBJ2-1 TRBV9 CASSVDDSYNEQFF TGTGCCAGCAGCGTAGATGATTCCTACAATGAGCAGTTCTTC
NA NA TRBJ1-1 TRBV6-5 CASSPVYGLEAFF TGTGCCAGCAGTCCTGTTTATGGGTTGGAAGCTTTCTTT
TRBD1 few TRBJ2-1 TRBV10-3 CAISEGTDAVVQFF TGTGCCATCAGTGAGGGGACAGATGCAGTGGTACAGTTCTTC
TRBD1 NA TRBJ2-1 TRBV12-3/TRBV12-4 CASREYRGESYNEQFF TGTGCCAGCAGAGAGTACAGGGGTGAATCCTACAATGAGCAGTTCTTC
NA few TRBJ2-1 TRBV7-3 CASSLTGGQGDEQFF TGTGCCAGCAGCTTAACGGGGGGGCAGGGTGATGAGCAGTTCTTC
TRBD1 NA TRBJ2-5 TRBV5-1 CASSIRQGSGETQYF TGCGCCAGCAGCATCCGACAGGGTTCAGGAGAGACCCAGTACTTC
TRBD2 few TRBJ2-7 TRBV7-2 CASSLEVAGVRNEQYF TGTGCCAGCAGCTTAGAAGTAGCGGGAGTTAGGAACGAGCAGTACTTC
NA NA TRBJ2-7 TRBV28 CASSFSGGNSYEQYF TGTGCCAGCAGTTTCTCCGGGGGCAACTCCTACGAGCAGTACTTC
NA NA TRBJ2-1 TRBV11-2 CASSSSGPNEQFF TGTGCCAGCAGCTCGAGCGGCCCCAATGAGCAGTTCTTC
NA NA TRBJ2-7 TRBV27 CASSLSWGAILYEQYF TGTGCCAGCAGTTTATCGTGGGGGGCGATATTGTACGAGCAGTACTTC
TRBD1 NA TRBJ2-7 TRBV5-6 CASSLGSRDRLTYEQYF TGTGCCAGCAGCTTGGGATCCCGGGACAGACTCACCTACGAGCAGTACTTC
NA few TRBJ1-2 TRBV12-3/TRBV12-4 CASRSTGETDLFKRNYGYTF TGTGCCAGCAGAAGTACGGGCGAGACGGACCTCTTTAAAAGGAACTATGGCTACACCTTC
NA once TRBJ2-7 TRBV20-1 CSARDPILAYEQYF TGCAGTGCTAGAGATCCTATACTAGCCTACGAGCAGTACTTC
TRBD1 few TRBJ2-1 TRBV6-1 CASSGYRGPYNEQFF TGTGCCAGCAGTGGCTACAGGGGGCCGTACAATGAGCAGTTCTTC
TRBD1 NA TRBJ2-4 TRBV20-1 CSASDRVGVNIQYF TGCAGTGCTAGCGACAGGGTCGGGGTGAACATTCAGTACTTC
NA few TRBJ2-3 TRBV20-1 CSARGGVTTDTQYF TGCAGTGCTAGGGGCGGGGTTACCACAGATACGCAGTATTTT